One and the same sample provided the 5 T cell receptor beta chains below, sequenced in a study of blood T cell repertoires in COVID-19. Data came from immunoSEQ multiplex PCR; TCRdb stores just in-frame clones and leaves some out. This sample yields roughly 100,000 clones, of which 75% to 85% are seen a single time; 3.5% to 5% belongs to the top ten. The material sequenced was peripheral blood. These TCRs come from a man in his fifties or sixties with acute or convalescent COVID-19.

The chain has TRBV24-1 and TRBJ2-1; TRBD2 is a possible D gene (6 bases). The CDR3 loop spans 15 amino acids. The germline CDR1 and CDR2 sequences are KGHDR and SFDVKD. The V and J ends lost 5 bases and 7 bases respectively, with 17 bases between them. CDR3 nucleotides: TGTGCCACCAGTGCTCCCGCGGGAATCCTAAATGAGCAGTTCTTC. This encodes CATSAPAGILNEQFF.

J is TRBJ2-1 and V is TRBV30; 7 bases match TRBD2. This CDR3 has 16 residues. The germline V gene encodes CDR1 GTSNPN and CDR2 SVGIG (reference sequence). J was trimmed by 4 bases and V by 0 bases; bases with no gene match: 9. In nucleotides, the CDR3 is TGTGCCTGGAGTGTACTGTCTAGCGGATCTTACAATGAGCAGTTCTTC. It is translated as CAWSVLSSGSYNEQFF.

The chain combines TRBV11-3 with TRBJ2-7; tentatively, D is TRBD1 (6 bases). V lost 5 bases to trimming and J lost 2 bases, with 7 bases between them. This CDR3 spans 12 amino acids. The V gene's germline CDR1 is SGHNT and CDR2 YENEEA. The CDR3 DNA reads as TGTGCCAGCAGCCGGGACACCTACGAGCAGTACGTC. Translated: CASSRDTYEQYV.

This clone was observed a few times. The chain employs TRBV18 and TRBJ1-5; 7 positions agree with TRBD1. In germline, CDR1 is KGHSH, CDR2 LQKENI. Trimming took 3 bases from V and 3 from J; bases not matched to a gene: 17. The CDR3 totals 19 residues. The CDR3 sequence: CASSPQTLTGIGANQPQHF. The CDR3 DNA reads TGTGCCAGCTCACCCCAGACTCTGACAGGGATTGGAGCCAATCAGCCCCAGCATTTT.

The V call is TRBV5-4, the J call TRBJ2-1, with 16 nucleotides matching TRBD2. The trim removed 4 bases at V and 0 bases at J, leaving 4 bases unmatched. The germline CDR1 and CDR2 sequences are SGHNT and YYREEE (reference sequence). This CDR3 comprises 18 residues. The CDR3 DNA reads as TGTGCCAGCAGCAGGGGACTAGCGGGGGGGACCTCCTACAATGAGCAGTTCTTC. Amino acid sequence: CASSRGLAGGTSYNEQFF.